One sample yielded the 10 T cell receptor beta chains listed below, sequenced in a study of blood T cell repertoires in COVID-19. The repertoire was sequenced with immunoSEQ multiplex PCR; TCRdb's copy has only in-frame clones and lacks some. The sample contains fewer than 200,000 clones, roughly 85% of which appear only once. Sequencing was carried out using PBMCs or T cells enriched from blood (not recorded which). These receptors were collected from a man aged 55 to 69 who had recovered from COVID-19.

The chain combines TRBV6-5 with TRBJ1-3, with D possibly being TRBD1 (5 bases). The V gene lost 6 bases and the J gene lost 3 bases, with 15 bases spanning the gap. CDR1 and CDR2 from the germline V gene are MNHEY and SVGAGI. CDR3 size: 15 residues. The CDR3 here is CASSLLDSIGNTIYF. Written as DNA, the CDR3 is TGTGCCAGCAGCCTACTCGACAGTATTGGAAACACCATATATTTT.

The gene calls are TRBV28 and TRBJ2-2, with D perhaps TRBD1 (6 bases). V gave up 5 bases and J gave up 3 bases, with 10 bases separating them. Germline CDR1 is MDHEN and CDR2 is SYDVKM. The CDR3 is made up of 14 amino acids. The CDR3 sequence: CASSAPGDTGELFF. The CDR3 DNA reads TGTGCCAGCAGTGCACCAGGGGACACCGGGGAGCTGTTTTTT.

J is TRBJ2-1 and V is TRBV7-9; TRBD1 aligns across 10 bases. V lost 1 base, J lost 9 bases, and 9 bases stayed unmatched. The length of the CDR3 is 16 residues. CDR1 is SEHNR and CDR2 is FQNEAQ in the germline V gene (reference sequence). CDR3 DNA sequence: TGTGCCAGCAGCTTAGAGGGAGACAGGGGGCAAGGTGAGCAGTTCTTC. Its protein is CASSLEGDRGQGEQFF.

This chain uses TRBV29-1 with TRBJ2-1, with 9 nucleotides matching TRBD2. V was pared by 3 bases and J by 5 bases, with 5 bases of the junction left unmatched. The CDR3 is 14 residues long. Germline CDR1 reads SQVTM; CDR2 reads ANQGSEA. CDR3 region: CSVEWREGHNEQFF. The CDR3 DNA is TGCAGCGTTGAGTGGCGGGAGGGCCACAATGAGCAGTTCTTC.

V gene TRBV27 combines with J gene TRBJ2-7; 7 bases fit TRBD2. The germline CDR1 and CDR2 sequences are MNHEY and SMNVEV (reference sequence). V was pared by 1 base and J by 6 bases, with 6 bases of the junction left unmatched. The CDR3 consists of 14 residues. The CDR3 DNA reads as TGTGCCAGCAGTTTATTGAGGACGGGGGGCGAGCAGTACTTC. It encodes CASSLLRTGGEQYF.

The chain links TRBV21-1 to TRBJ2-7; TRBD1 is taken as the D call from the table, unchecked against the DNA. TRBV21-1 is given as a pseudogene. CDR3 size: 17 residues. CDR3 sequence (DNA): TGTGCCAGCAGCTTCCAAAGGGGGACAGATTATTCCTACGAGCAGTACTTC. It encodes CASSFQRGTDYSYEQYF.

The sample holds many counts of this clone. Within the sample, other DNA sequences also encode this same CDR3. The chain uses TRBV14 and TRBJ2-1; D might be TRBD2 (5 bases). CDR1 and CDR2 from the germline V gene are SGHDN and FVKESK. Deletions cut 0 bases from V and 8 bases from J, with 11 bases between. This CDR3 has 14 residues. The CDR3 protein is CASSQDRGSDEQFF. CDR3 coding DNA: TGTGCCAGCAGCCAAGATCGAGGGTCTGATGAGCAGTTCTTC.

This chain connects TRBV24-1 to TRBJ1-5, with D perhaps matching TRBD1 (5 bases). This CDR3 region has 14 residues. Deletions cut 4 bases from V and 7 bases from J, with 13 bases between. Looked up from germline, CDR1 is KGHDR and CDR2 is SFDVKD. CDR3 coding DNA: TGTGCCACCAGTGACAACAGGTTTTCCCAGCCCCAGCATTTT. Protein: CATSDNRFSQPQHF.

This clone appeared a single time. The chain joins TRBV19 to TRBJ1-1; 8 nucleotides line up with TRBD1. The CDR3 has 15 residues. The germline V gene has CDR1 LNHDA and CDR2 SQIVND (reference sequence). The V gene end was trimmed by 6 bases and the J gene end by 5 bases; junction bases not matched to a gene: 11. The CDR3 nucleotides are TGTGCCAGTAGCCAGGACAGGGCCGTTAGAACTGAAGCTTTCTTT. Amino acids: CASSQDRAVRTEAFF.

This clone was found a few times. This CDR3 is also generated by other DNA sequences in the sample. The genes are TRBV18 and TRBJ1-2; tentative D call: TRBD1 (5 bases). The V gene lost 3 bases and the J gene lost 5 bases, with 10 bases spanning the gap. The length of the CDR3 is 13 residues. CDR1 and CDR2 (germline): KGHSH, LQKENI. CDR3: CASSPSGDYGYTF. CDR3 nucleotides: TGTGCCAGCTCACCTTCGGGGGATTATGGCTACACCTTC.